The rows below give T cell receptor beta chains drawn from one sample of a study of cytomegalovirus exposure and HLA in healthy donors. Sequencing was performed with immunoSEQ multiplex PCR; in TCRdb, only in-frame clones are kept and a portion is missing. In the table there are 250,000 or so clones, about nine tenths of which are singletons. Input material: PBMCs. The receptors were gathered from a girl aged 2 to 10 in good health and CMV-seronegative. The CDR3 runs from the conserved cysteine through the conserved F or W. A D gene is named only where the DNA matches it firmly. Expanded clones get a size class; other rows say once, few or many, or leave the size out.

J gene | D gene | clone size | V gene | CDR3 protein | CDR3 DNA
TRBJ1-1 | . | . | TRBV27 | CASIQRSRAFF | TGTGCCAGCATCCAGCGGTCGCGGGCTTTCTTT
TRBJ2-2 | . | . | TRBV10-1 | CASATNTGELFF | TGCGCCAGCGCGACTAACACCGGGGAGCTGTTTTTT
TRBJ1-6 | . | . | TRBV15 | CATSRDLTRNSPLHF | TGTGCCACCAGCAGAGATCTCACGCGGAATTCACCCCTCCACTTT
TRBJ2-1 | . | few | TRBV9 | CASSVRLEPFSEQFF | TGTGCCAGCAGCGTAAGGCTAGAACCGTTTAGTGAGCAGTTCTTC
TRBJ2-1 | TRBD2 | . | TRBV5-4 | CASSPEGLAGKNEQFF | TGTGCCAGCAGCCCGGAGGGACTAGCGGGGAAGAATGAGCAGTTCTTC
TRBJ1-1 | . | . | TRBV28 | CASSLMYSMNTEAFF | TGTGCCAGCAGTTTAATGTACAGCATGAACACTGAAGCTTTCTTT
TRBJ2-7 | TRBD2 | . | TRBV5-1 | CASSLVSSGTYEQYF | TGCGCCAGCAGCTTGGTGTCTAGCGGGACCTACGAGCAGTACTTC
TRBJ2-7 | TRBD2 | . | TRBV6-5 | CASSYAASGANYEQYF | TGTGCCAGCAGTTACGCCGCTAGCGGAGCAAACTACGAGCAGTACTTC
TRBJ2-5 | . | . | TRBV7-6 | CASSPPRETQYF | TGTGCCAGCAGCCCGCCGCGCGAGACCCAGTACTTC
TRBJ2-7 | TRBD2 | . | TRBV13 | CASSTGLAEASYEQYF | TGTGCCAGCAGCACCGGACTAGCGGAGGCCTCCTACGAGCAGTACTTC
TRBJ2-3 | . | . | TRBV14 | CASSYRGTDTQYF | TGTGCCAGCAGCTACAGGGGCACAGATACGCAGTATTTT
TRBJ1-4 | TRBD1 | . | TRBV4-1 | CASSQEGQVAEKLFF | TGCGCCAGCAGCCAAGAAGGACAGGTGGCCGAAAAACTGTTTTTT
TRBJ2-3 | . | . | TRBV30 | CALARGFTDTQYF | TGTGCCTTGGCAAGGGGGTTCACAGATACGCAGTATTTT
TRBJ2-1 | TRBD2 | once | TRBV6-1 | CASTPIAGAGNEQFF | TGTGCCAGCACTCCCATAGCGGGAGCGGGTAATGAGCAGTTCTTC
TRBJ2-7 | TRBD2 | once | TRBV27 | CASSLGLAGENYEQYF | TGTGCCAGCAGTTTGGGCCTAGCGGGAGAGAACTACGAGCAGTACTTC
TRBJ1-4 | TRBD1 | . | TRBV5-4 | CASSRPGGQGNEKLFF | TGTGCCAGCAGCCGACCTGGCGGACAGGGGAATGAAAAACTGTTTTTT
TRBJ2-3 | TRBD2 | . | TRBV7-3 | CASSLTGLAGGSTDTQYF | TGTGCCAGCAGCTTAACGGGACTAGCGGGGGGTAGCACAGATACGCAGTATTTT
TRBJ2-7 | TRBD1 | . | TRBV27 | CASSFSVGTEYEQYF | TGTGCCAGCAGTTTCTCGGTCGGGACAGAGTACGAGCAGTACTTC
TRBJ2-7 | TRBD2 | . | TRBV5-1 | CASSPRQAGAYEQYF | TGCGCCAGCAGCCCACGTCAAGCGGGAGCTTACGAGCAGTACTTC
TRBJ2-5 | TRBD2 | . | TRBV11-2 | CASSLVPSGGGETQYF | TGTGCCAGCAGCTTAGTGCCTAGCGGGGGTGGAGAGACCCAGTACTTC
TRBJ2-7 | TRBD1 | . | TRBV28 | CASSLTGPDYEQYF | TGTGCCAGCAGTTTGACAGGGCCGGACTACGAGCAGTACTTC
TRBJ2-4 | TRBD1 | . | TRBV4-2 | CASSQDKGANIQYF | TGTGCCAGCAGCCAAGATAAGGGGGCAAACATTCAGTACTTC
TRBJ2-1 | TRBD2 | . | TRBV13 | CASSGGTSGNSYNEQFF | TGTGCCAGCAGCGGCGGGACTAGCGGGAACTCCTACAATGAGCAGTTCTTC
TRBJ2-7 | TRBD1 | . | TRBV6-6 | CASSLGQGYEQYF | TGTGCCAGCAGCCTGGGACAGGGTTACGAGCAGTACTTC
TRBJ2-7 | . | . | TRBV6-5 | CASRSGTMGSYEQYF | TGTGCCAGCAGATCCGGGACAATGGGCTCCTACGAGCAGTACTTC
TRBJ2-7 | TRBD2 | once | TRBV6-5 | CASRTGTSGHYEQYF | TGTGCCAGCAGGACGGGGACTAGCGGACACTACGAGCAGTACTTC
TRBJ1-3 | . | once | TRBV27 | CASSPGRVGGNTIYF | TGTGCCAGCAGCCCCGGGAGGGTTGGAGGAAACACCATATATTTT
TRBJ2-1 | . | . | TRBV6-6 | CASNQYPSSYNEQFF | TGTGCCAGCAACCAATACCCGAGCTCCTACAATGAGCAGTTCTTC
TRBJ2-7 | TRBD1 | . | TRBV5-5 | CASSPRTGTGAYEQYF | TGTGCCAGCAGCCCAAGAACCGGGACAGGGGCCTACGAGCAGTACTTC
TRBJ2-7 | TRBD1 | . | TRBV5-4 | CASSRQGTLGEQYF | TGTGCCAGCAGCCGACAGGGGACCCTCGGGGAGCAGTACTTC
TRBJ2-7 | TRBD1 | . | TRBV10-2 | CASSEPGQGASYEQYF | TGCGCCAGCAGTGAACCGGGACAGGGGGCTTCCTACGAGCAGTACTTC
TRBJ1-1 | . | once | TRBV4-1 | CASSQFIGVGAPEAFF | TGCGCCAGCAGCCAATTCATCGGCGTGGGGGCTCCTGAAGCTTTCTTT
TRBJ1-2 | . | . | TRBV15 | CATSRGSAGFVF | TGTGCCACCAGCAGAGGGTCGGCGGGGTTTGTCTTC
TRBJ2-7 | . | . | TRBV21-1 | CARPGHPNYEQYF | TGTGCCAGGCCGGGACATCCCAACTACGAGCAGTACTTC
TRBJ2-5 | TRBD2 | . | TRBV7-2 | CASSWTSGEETQYF | TGTGCCAGCAGTTGGACTAGCGGGGAAGAGACCCAGTACTTC
TRBJ2-7 | TRBD2 | . | TRBV5-6 | CASSSNPGLANEQYF | TGTGCCAGCAGCTCGAATCCGGGACTAGCGAACGAGCAGTACTTC
TRBJ1-2 | . | . | TRBV11-2 | CASSLNQGMNYGYTF | TGTGCCAGCAGCTTAAATCAGGGGATGAACTATGGCTACACCTTC
TRBJ1-3 | . | . | TRBV6-6 | CASSRDSGNTIYF | TGTGCCAGCAGTCGAGACTCTGGAAACACCATATATTTT
TRBJ2-3 | . | few | TRBV5-1 | CASSLITDTQYF | TGCGCCAGCAGTTTAATCACAGATACGCAGTATTTT
TRBJ2-7 | TRBD1 | . | TRBV6-5 | CASSRDSFSSYEQYF | TGTGCCAGCAGTCGGGACAGCTTCAGCTCCTACGAGCAGTACTTC
TRBJ2-7 | TRBD2 | . | TRBV2 | CASSVGGGREQYF | TGTGCCAGCAGTGTGGGGGGGGGACGCGAGCAGTACTTC
TRBJ1-6 | . | . | TRBV4-1 | CASSQDGLPYNSPLHF | TGCGCCAGCAGCCAAGATGGGCTACCCTATAATTCACCCCTCCACTTT
TRBJ1-6 | . | . | TRBV7-6 | CASSLDQGTNSPLHF | TGTGCCAGCAGCTTAGATCAGGGAACCAATTCACCCCTCCACTTT
TRBJ1-1 | . | once | TRBV19 | CASSIDRSGLGAFF | TGTGCCAGTAGTATAGATCGTTCCGGACTCGGAGCTTTCTTT
TRBJ2-1 | TRBD1 | . | TRBV6-5 | CASYSGQGARNEQFF | TGTGCCAGCTATTCCGGACAGGGGGCCCGAAATGAGCAGTTCTTC
TRBJ2-3 | TRBD1 | . | TRBV5-1 | CASTDRDRGFVTDTQYF | TGCGCCAGCACGGATCGGGACAGGGGGTTTGTCACAGATACGCAGTATTTT
TRBJ2-2 | . | . | TRBV19 | CASSKDSYTGELFF | TGTGCCAGTAGTAAGGACTCTTACACCGGGGAGCTGTTTTTT
TRBJ2-3 | . | once | TRBV19 | CASSTLTDTQYF | TGTGCCAGTAGTACCCTAACGGATACGCAGTATTTT
TRBJ1-6 | . | . | TRBV6-6 | CASSYSTGGGDSPLHF | TGTGCCAGCAGTTACTCTACGGGGGGCGGTGATTCACCCCTCCACTTT
TRBJ2-7 | . | . | TRBV9 | CASSPPRDNAYEQYF | TGTGCCAGCAGCCCCCCCCGGGACAATGCCTACGAGCAGTACTTC
TRBJ2-7 | . | . | TRBV7-6 | CASSLGLPSYEQYF | TGTGCCAGCAGCCTGGGACTCCCATCCTACGAGCAGTACTTC
TRBJ2-7 | TRBD1 | . | TRBV10-3 | CAISDPGTGKPEQYF | TGTGCCATCAGTGACCCTGGGACAGGGAAGCCGGAGCAGTACTTC
TRBJ2-7 | TRBD2 | . | TRBV5-6 | CASSLEAGGGEQYF | TGTGCCAGCAGCCTGGAGGCGGGAGGGGGCGAGCAGTACTTC
TRBJ1-2 | . | . | TRBV30 | CAWRKTAGYTF | TGTGCCTGGAGGAAGACAGCTGGCTACACCTTC
TRBJ1-2 | . | . | TRBV27 | CASSSQGFYGYTF | TGTGCCAGCAGTTCCCAGGGGTTCTATGGCTACACCTTC
TRBJ1-1 | TRBD1 | . | TRBV11-2 | CASSASDRDTEAFF | TGTGCCAGCAGCGCCTCGGACAGGGACACTGAAGCTTTCTTT
TRBJ2-3 | . | . | TRBV5-6 | CASSTGFSGARVLDTQYF | TGTGCCAGCAGCACAGGGTTTTCTGGGGCCCGGGTCCTAGATACGCAGTATTTT
TRBJ2-3 | TRBD2 | . | TRBV19 | CASSILAASTDTQYF | TGTGCCAGTAGTATCCTAGCGGCTAGCACAGATACGCAGTATTTT